This TCR beta chain stems from a study of CD8+CD57+ T cells in acquired aplastic anemia (dated by TCRdb to 2017 to 2018). Study-wide context: On average, sorted CD4+ and CD8+ cells yielded approximately 3 ug of extracted DNA, with a range of roughly 0.18 to 30 ug. CD8+CD57+ expansion was defined as a frequency above the mean frequency observed in healthy subjects.

Study-wide conclusions, independent of this receptor: Roughly 29 CD8+ CDR3 sequences were found to be shared between patients and controls, but these sequences appeared to be highly expressed in patients and within the immunodominant clones of the patients. CD8+ Simpson's diversity did not differ significantly between patients and healthy controls (P=0.060).

Genomic DNA was used as template for profiling of TCR beta VDJ combinations and CDR3 sequences. TCR repertoire sequencing was run on an Illumina HiSeq 2000. The source study handled its data this way. Repertoire assessment relied on Simpson's diversity index, CDR3 size and DJ length profiles, and TRBV/TRBJ rearrangement plots. The most abundant DNA sequence in the deep sequencing data was defined as the immunodominant clone. CDR3 amino acid sequences were checked for sharing across subjects and were also compared against the VDJdb database and published repertoires. The raw public data were reprocessed by TCRdb itself: fastp quality trimming at Q25, MiXCR clonotype calling, in-frame beta chains only. CDR3 protein duplicates are merged, each entry listing the most common genes and DNA. These V and J calls are TCRdb output, not the study's own analysis. This sample has hundreds of thousands of distinct CDR3 sequences in its table, and 45% to 65% of those were observed once. The ten largest clonotypes hold approximately 1.2% of the sample.

The CDR3 holds 16 amino acids from the cysteine to the phenylalanine. The DNA shown is the 48-base CDR3, in frame from base 1. Taken from the germline V gene, the CDR1 and CDR2 loops are SGDLS and YYNGEE. Trimming removed 3 bases from V and 5 bases from J; the gene matches leave 10 bases unexplained. The patients picked for sequencing were ones in whom flow cytometry had shown an expansion of CD8+CD57+ cells. Every patient had a diagnosis of severe acquired aplastic anemia based on International Study of Aplastic Anemia and Agranulocytosis and Camitta criteria. No patient had received any therapy when blood was sampled. In this study, sorted CD4+ and CD8+ T cells from the blood of healthy subjects and of severe aplastic anemia patients had their TCR repertoires deep-sequenced. Patients were enrolled under clinicaltrials.gov protocols 00001620, 01623167, 00001397, 00071045, 00081523 and 00961064 in the USA. Ficoll-Paque density gradient centrifugation was used to isolate peripheral blood mononuclear cells. Before DNA extraction, CD4+ and CD8+ T cells were sorted by FACS or by magnetic beads.

With respect to this clonotype: Its target antigen remains unknown. No clone much larger than this one lies a single base away; base qualities are absent.

The sample comprised sorted CD4+, CD8+, or CD8+CD57+ T cells (not recorded which) from PBMCs. The origin of this receptor is a human donor with aplastic anemia. The chain is made from TRBV9 and TRBJ2-3, and 9 bases in between align with TRBD1. This receptor carries the CDR3 CASSAGTGRVRDTQYF. In nucleotides, the sequence is TGTGCCAGCAGCGCCGGGACAGGGAGGGTTCGAGATACGCAGTATTTT. With all but the CDR3 taken from the reference TRBV9 and TRBJ2-3 genes, the full variable domain is: DSGVTQTPKHLITATGQRVTLRCSPRSGDLSVYWYQQSLDQGLQFLIQYYNGEERAKGNILERFSAQQFPDLHSELNLSSLELGDSALYFCASSAGTGRVRDTQYFGPGTRLTVL.